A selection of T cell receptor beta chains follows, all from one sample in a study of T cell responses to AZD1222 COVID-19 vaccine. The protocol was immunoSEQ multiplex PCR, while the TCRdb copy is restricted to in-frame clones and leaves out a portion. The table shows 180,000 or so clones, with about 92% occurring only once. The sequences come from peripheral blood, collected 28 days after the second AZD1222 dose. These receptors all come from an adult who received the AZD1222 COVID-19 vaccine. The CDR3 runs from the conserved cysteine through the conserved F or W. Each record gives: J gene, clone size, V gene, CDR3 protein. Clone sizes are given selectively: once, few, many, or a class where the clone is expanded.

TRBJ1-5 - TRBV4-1 CASSRYGSEPQHF
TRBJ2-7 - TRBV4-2 CASSQDSTSGFSYEQYF
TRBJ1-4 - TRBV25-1 CASSRPTNEKLFF
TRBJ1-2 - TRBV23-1 CASSQSDRGYGYTF
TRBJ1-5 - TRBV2 CASSKGSSNQPQHF
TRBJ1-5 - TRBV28 CASSLRDRHNQPQHF
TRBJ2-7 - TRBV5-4 CASSLAGELASEQYF
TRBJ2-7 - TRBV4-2 CASSQEVTLLEQYF
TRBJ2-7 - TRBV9 CASSVAGTSGYEQYF
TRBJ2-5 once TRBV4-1 CASSQVGRAGGIRTQYF
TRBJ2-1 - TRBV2 CASSERQGNNEQFF
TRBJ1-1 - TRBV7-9 CASSKWNTEAFF
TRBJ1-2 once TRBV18 CASSPLGRWIYGYTF
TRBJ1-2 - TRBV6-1 CASSERIGDNYGYTF
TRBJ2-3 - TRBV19 CASSIPDRGLTDTQYF
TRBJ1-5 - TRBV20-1 CSASDGWDSNQPQHF
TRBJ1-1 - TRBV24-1 CATRLGTNTEAFF
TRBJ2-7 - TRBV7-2 CASSTYYEQYF
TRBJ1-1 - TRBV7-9 CASSLGGTRQGAEAFF
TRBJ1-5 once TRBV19 CASSIDRGWPQHF
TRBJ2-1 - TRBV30 CAWSVETSGYNEQFF
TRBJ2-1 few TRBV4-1 CASSQEGAGVKNEQFF
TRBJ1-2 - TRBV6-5 CASSYLGVATF
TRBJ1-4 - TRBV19 CASSMWTEEKLFF
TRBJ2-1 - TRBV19 CASSIRYEQFF
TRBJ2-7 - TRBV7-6 CASSPRSGTNSYEQYF
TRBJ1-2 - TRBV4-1 CASSQDVQYGYTF
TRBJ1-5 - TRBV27 CASSLSAGQGSNQPQHF
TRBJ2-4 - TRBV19 CASSIGQGLIAKNIQYF
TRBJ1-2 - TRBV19 CASSWSQGLGGYTF
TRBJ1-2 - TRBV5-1 CASSLAGQGAGGYTF
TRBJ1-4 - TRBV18 CASSPRGTNEKLFF
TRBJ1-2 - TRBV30 CARRREMYGYTF
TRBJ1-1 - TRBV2 CASSAPNFGRDEAFF
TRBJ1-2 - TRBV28 CASSPQFGQALYGYTF
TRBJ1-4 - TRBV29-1 CSVDLGARGKLFF
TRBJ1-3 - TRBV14 CASSQVDRPSSGNTIYF
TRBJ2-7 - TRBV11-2 CASRKPGQGTYEQYF
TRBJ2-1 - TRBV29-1 CSVLAGALYNEQFF
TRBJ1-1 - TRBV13 CASSGGVSPEAFF
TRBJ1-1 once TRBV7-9 CASSPRGRTLFLPGAFF
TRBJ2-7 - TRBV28 CASSFRTEPYEQYF
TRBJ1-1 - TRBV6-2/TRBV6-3 CASSYWAPLQKDTEAFF
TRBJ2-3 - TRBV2 CASRARASATDTQYF
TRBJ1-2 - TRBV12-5 CASGLGTVGYGYTF
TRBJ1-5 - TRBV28 CASSPYRSGNQPQHF
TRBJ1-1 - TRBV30 CAWTMQTREAFF
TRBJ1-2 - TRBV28 CASSLGGQGSWNYGYTF
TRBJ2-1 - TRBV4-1 CASSQAGALNEQFF
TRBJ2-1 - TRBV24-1 CATSELTSGRTNEQFF
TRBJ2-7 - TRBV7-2 CASSPRQGAEQYF
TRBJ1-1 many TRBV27 CASSFTGGTEAFF
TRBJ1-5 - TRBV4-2 CASSQVEGQPQHF
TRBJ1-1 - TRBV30 CACFRWNTEAFF
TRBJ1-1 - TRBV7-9 CASSGPRALGTEAFF